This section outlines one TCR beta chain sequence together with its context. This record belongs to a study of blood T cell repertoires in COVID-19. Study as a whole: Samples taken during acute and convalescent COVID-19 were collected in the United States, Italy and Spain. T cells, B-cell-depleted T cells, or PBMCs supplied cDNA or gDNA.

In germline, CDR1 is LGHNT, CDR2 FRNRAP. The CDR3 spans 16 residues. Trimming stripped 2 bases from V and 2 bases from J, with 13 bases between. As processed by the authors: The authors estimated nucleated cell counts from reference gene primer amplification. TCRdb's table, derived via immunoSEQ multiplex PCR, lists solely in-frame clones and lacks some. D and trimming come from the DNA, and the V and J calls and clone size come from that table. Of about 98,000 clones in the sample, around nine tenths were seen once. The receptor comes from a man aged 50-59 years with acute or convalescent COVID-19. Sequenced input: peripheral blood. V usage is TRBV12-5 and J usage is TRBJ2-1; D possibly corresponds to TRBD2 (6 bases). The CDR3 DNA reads TGTGCTAGTGGTTTGTCGGGAGCGGGTCCCTACAATGAGCAGTTCTTC. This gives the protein CASGLSGAGPYNEQFF.